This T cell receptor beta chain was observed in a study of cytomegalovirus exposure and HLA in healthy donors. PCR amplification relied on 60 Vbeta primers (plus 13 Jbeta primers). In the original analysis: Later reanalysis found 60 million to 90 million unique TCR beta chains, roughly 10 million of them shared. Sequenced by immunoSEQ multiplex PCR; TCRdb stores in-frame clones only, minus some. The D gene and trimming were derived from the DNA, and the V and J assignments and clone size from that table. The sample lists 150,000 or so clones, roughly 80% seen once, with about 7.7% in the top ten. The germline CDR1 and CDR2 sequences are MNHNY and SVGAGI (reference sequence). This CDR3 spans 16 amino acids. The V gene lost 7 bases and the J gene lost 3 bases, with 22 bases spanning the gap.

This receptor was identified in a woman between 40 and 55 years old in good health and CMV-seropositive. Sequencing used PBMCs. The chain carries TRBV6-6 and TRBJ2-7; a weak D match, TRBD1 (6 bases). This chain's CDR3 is CASKRGTDSRNYEQYF. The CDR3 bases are TGTGCCAGCAAAAGGGGGACGGACTCACGTAACTACGAGCAGTACTTC.